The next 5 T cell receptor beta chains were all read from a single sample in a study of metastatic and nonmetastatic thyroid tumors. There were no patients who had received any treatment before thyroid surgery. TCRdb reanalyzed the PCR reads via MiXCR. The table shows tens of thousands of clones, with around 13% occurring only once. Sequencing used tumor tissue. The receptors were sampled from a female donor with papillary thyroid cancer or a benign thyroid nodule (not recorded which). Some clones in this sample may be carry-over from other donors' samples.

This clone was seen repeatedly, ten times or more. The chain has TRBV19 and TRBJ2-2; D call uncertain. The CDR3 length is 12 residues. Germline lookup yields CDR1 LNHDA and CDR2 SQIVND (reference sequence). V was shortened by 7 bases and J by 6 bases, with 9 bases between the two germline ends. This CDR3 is CASTRASGELFF. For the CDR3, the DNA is TGTGCCAGTACACGGGCGTCCGGGGAGCTGTTTTTT.

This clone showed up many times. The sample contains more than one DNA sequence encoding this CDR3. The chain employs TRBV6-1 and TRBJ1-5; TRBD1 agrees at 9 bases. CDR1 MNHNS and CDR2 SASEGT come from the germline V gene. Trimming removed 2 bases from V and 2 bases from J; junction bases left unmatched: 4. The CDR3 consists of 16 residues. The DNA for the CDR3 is TGTGCCAGCAGTGAAACAGGGGGCGGGGGCAATCAGCCCCAGCATTTT. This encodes CASSETGGGGNQPQHF.

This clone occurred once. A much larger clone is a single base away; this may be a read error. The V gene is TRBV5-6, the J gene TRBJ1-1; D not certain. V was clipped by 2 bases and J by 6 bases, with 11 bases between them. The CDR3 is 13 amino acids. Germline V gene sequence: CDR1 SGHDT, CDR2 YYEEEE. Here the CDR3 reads CASSFRAAAEAFF. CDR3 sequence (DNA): TGTGCCAGCAGCTTTAGGGCGGCGGCTGAAGCTTTCTTT.

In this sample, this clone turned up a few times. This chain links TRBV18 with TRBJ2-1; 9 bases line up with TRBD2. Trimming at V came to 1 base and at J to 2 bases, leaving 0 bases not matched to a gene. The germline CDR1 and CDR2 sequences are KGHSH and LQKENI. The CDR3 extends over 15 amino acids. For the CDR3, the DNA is TGTGCCAGCTCACCACGCGGGAGGGCCTACAATGAGCAGTTCTTC. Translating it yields CASSPRGRAYNEQFF.

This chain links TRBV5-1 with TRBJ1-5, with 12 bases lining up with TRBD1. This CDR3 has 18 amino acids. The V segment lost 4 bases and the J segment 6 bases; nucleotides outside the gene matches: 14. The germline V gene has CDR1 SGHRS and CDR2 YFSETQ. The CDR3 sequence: CASSTKPGQGAFSQPQHF. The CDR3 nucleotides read TGCGCCAGCAGCACCAAACCGGGACAGGGGGCCTTCAGTCAGCCCCAGCATTTT.